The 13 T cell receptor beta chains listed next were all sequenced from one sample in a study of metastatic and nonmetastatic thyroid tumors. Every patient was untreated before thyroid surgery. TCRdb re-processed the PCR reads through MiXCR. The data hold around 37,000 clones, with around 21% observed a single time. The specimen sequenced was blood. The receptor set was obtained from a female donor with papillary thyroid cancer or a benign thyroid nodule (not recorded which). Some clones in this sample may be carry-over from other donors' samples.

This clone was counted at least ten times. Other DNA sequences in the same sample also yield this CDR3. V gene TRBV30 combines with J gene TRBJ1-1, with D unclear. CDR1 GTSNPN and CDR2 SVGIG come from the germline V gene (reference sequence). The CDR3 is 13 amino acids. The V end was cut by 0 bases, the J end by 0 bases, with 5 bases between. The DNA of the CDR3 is TGTGCCTGGAGTGTCCAGATGAACACTGAAGCTTTCTTT. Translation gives CAWSVQMNTEAFF.

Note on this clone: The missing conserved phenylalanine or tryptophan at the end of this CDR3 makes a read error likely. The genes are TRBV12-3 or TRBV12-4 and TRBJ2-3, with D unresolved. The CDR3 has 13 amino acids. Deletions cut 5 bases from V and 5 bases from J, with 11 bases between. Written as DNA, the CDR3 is TGTGCCAGCAGTACCGAGCAGCAAGATACGCAGTATTCT. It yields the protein CASSTEQQDTQYS.

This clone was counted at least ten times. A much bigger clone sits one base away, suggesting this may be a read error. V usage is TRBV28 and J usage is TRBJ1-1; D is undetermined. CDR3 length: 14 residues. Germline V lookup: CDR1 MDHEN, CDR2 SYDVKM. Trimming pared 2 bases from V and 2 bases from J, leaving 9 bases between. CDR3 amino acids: CASSLPGRNTEAFF. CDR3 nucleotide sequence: TGTGCCAGCAGTTTACCTGGCAGAAACACTGAAGCTTTCTTT.

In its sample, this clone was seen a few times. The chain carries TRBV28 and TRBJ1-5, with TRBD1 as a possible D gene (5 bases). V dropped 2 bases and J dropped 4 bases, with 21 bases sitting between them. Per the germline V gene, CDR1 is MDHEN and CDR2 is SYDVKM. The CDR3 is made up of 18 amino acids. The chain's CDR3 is CASSLRGEGTYRNQPQHF. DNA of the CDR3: TGTGCCAGCAGTTTAAGGGGAGAGGGGACCTATAGGAATCAGCCCCAGCATTTT.

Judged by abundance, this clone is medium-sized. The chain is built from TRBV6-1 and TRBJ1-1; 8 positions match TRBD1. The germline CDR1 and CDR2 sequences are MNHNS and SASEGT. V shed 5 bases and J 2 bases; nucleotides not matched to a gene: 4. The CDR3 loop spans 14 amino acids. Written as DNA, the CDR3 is TGTGCCAGCAGTTGGACAGGGAGCAACACTGAAGCTTTCTTT. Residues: CASSWTGSNTEAFF.

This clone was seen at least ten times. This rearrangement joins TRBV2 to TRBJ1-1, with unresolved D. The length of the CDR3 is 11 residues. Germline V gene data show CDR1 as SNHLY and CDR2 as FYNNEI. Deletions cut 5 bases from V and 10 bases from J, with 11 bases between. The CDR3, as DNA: TGTGCCAGCAGTTTTCAGGTGGGAGCTTTCTTT. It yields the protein CASSFQVGAFF.

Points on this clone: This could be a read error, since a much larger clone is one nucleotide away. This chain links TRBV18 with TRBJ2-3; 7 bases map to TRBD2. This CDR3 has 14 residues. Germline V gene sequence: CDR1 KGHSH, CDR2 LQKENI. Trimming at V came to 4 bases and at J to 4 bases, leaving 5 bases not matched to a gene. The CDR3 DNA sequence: TGTGCCAGCTCACGGGCAGGGAGGGCAGATACGCAGTATTTT. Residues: CASSRAGRADTQYF.

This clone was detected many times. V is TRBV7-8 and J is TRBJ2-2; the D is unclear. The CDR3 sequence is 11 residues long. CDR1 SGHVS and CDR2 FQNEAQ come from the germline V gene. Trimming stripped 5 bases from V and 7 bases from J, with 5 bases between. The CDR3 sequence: CASSQRGELFF. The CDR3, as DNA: TGTGCCAGCAGCCAGCGCGGGGAGCTGTTTTTT.

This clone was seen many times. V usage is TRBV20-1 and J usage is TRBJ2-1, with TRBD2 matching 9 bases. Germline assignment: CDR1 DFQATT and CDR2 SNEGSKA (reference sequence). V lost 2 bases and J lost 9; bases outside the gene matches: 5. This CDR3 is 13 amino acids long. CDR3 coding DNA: TGCAGTGCTAGACAGCGGGAGGAAATTGAGCAGTTCTTC. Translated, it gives CSARQREEIEQFF.

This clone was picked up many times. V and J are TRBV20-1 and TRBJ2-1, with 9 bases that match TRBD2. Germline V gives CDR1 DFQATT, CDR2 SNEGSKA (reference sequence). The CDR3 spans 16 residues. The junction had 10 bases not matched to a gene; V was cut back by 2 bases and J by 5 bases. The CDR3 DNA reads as TGCAGTGCTAGAAGTCGGGCGGGAGGGTTCCACAATGAGCAGTTCTTC. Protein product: CSARSRAGGFHNEQFF.

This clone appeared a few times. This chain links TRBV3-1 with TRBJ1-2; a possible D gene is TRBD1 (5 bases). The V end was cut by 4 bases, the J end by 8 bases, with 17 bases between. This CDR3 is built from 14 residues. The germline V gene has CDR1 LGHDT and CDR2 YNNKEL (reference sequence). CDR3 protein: CASSPRDQAGGYTF. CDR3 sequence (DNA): TGTGCCAGCAGCCCCAGGGACCAAGCGGGAGGCTACACCTTC.

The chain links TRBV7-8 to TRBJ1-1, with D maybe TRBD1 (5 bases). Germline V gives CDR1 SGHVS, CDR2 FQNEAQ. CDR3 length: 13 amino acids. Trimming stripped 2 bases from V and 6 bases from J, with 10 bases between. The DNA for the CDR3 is TGTGCCAGCAGCTTACGGGTGGGGGCTGAAGCTTTCTTT. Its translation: CASSLRVGAEAFF.

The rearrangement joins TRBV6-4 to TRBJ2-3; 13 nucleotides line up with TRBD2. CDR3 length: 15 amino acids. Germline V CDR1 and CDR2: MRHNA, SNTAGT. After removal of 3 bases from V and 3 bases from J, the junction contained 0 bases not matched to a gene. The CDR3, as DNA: TGTGCCAGCAGTGAGACTAGCGGGAGGACAGATACGCAGTATTTT. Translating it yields CASSETSGRTDTQYF.